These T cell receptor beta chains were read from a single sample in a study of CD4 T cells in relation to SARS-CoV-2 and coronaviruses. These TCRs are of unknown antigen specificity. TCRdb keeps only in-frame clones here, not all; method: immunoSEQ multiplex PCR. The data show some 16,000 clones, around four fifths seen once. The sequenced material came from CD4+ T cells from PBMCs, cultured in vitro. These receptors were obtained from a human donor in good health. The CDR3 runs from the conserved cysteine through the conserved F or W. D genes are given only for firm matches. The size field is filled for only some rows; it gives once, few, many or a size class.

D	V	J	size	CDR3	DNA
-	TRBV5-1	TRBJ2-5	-	CASKTQETQYF	TGCGCCAGCAAGACACAAGAGACCCAGTACTTC
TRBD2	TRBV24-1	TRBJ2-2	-	CATSDPGLAGGELFF	TGTGCCACCAGTGACCCCGGACTAGCGGGCGGGGAGCTGTTTTTT
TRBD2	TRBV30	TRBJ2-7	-	CAWSVPSGPSTGQYF	TGTGCCTGGAGTGTACCTAGCGGGCCAAGCACAGGGCAGTACTTC
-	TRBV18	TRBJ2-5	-	CASSPDRQETQYF	TGTGCCAGCTCACCTGACAGACAAGAGACCCAGTACTTC
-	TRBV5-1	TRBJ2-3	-	CASMHTDTQYF	TGCGCCAGCATGCACACAGATACGCAGTATTTT
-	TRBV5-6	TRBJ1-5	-	CASSTWRGAGSVNQPQHF	TGTGCCAGCAGCACATGGCGGGGGGCCGGTTCCGTAAATCAGCCCCAGCATTTT
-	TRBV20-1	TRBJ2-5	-	CSATWEETQYF	TGCAGTGCTACGTGGGAAGAGACCCAGTACTTC
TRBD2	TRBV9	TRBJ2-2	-	CASSVDPVGAGDFGELFF	TGTGCCAGCAGCGTAGATCCCGTCGGGGCGGGAGATTTCGGGGAGCTGTTTTTT
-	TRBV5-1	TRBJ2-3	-	CASSLVDGVISTDTQYF	TGCGCCAGCAGCTTGGTGGACGGAGTTATTAGCACAGATACGCAGTATTTT
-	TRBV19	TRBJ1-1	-	CASSIQGMNTEAFF	TGTGCCAGTAGTATTCAAGGGATGAACACTGAAGCTTTCTTT
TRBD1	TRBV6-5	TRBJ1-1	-	CASSYSVGQGFEAFF	TGTGCCAGCAGTTACTCGGTCGGACAGGGTTTTGAAGCTTTCTTT
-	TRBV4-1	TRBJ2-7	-	CASSASRPDEQYF	TGCGCCAGCAGCGCCTCCCGACCGGACGAGCAGTACTTC
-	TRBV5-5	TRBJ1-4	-	CASSFRVQLATNEKLFF	TGTGCCAGCAGCTTTCGGGTACAGCTAGCAACTAATGAAAAACTGTTTTTT
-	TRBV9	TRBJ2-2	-	CASSGGVNTGELFF	TGTGCCAGCAGCGGAGGGGTGAACACCGGGGAGCTGTTTTTT
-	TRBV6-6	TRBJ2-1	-	CASSVEGEQFF	TGTGCCAGCAGTGTGGAGGGTGAGCAGTTCTTC
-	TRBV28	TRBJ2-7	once	CASRDWGFRSYEQYF	TGTGCCAGCAGGGATTGGGGGTTCAGAAGCTACGAGCAGTACTTC
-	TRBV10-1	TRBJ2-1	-	CASSEPPGGKSYNEQFF	TGCGCCAGCAGTGAGCCCCCAGGCGGGAAGTCCTACAATGAGCAGTTCTTC
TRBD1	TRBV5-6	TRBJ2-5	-	CASSLFGQGLSETQYF	TGTGCCAGCAGCTTGTTTGGACAGGGGCTGTCGGAGACCCAGTACTTC
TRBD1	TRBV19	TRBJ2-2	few	CASSTGGANTGELFF	TGTGCCAGTAGTACAGGGGGAGCGAACACCGGGGAGCTGTTTTTT
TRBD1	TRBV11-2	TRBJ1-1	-	CASSLTGGGNTEAFF	TGTGCCAGCAGCTTAACAGGGGGCGGGAACACTGAAGCTTTCTTT
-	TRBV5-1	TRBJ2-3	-	CASMVTGSTDTQYF	TGCGCCAGTATGGTTACAGGCAGCACAGATACGCAGTATTTT
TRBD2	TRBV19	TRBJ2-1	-	CASSIIGLAAYGDEQFF	TGTGCCAGTAGTATAATAGGGCTAGCGGCCTATGGGGATGAGCAGTTCTTC
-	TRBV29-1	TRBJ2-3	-	CSVRGRSTDTQYF	TGCAGCGTTCGGGGGAGGAGCACAGATACGCAGTATTTT
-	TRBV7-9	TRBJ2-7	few	CASSSRGSYEQYF	TGTGCCAGCAGCTCCCGGGGATCCTACGAGCAGTACTTC
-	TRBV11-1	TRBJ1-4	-	CASSPGYRHEKLFF	TGTGCCAGCAGCCCTGGGTACAGACATGAAAAACTGTTTTTT
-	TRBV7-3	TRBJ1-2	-	CASSPQGQGNYGYTF	TGTGCCAGCAGCCCCCAGGGGCAGGGCAACTATGGCTACACCTTC
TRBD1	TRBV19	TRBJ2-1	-	CASSIRQGANEQFF	TGTGCCAGTAGTATTAGACAGGGGGCAAATGAGCAGTTCTTC
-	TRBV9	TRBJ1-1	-	CASSVQGGTEAFF	TGTGCCAGCAGCGTACAGGGAGGCACTGAAGCTTTCTTT